The entry below gives a single T cell receptor beta chain sequence along with its context. The record originates from a study of blood T cell repertoires in COVID-19. In the study's own analysis: Estimated nucleated cell counts came from reference gene primer amplification. Produced via immunoSEQ multiplex PCR; TCRdb's table is partial and in-frame only. V and J calls plus clone size are reproduced from that table; the DNA served to infer D and trimming. Altogether under 500,000 clones are present, roughly 89% being singletons, with the ten largest covering approximately 4.5%. Input material: peripheral blood. This receptor was obtained from a woman in her 30s with acute or convalescent COVID-19.

The CDR3 loop reads CASRLSGTYGYTF. The CDR3 bases are TGCGCCAGCAGGCTGTCTGGCACCTATGGCTACACCTTC. The rearrangement joins TRBV5-1 to TRBJ1-2, with D unclear. The CDR3 is 13 amino acids. Germline CDR1 SGHRS, CDR2 YFSETQ. Trimming cost V 5 bases and J 4 bases, with 12 bases left between them. Drawing the rest from reference TRBV5-1 and TRBJ1-2, the complete variable domain is KAGVTQTPRYLIKTRGQQVTLSCSPISGHRSVSWYQQTPGQGLQFLFEYFSETQRNKGNFPGRFSGRQFSNSRSEMNVSTLELGDSALYLCASRLSGTYGYTFGSGTRLTVV.